The source of this TCR beta chain is a study of cytomegalovirus exposure and HLA in healthy donors. Findings and limits, study-wide: Many donors carried some public TCRs, although rarity characterized most TCR sequences.

This CDR3 comprises 14 residues. Germline lookup yields CDR1 SGHTA and CDR2 FQGNSA. V lost 5 bases and J 7 bases, leaving 15 bases between the germline ends. A note on this clone: Its antigen remains unidentified.

Amplification used 60 Vbeta primers and 13 Jbeta primers. Method: immunoSEQ multiplex PCR; TCRdb's copy keeps in-frame clones and lacks some. The repertoire includes fewer than 200,000 clones, about four fifths of them detected once, and approximately 7% sits in the top ten. The TCR sequence derives from a woman younger than 45 in good health and CMV-seropositive. The sequencing sample was made of PBMCs. This rearrangement joins TRBV7-2 to TRBJ1-3; the D gene is possibly TRBD1 (6 bases). The CDR3 bases are TGTGCCAGCAGCCTGGACAGACAGTCGAACACCATATATTTT. This translates into CASSLDRQSNTIYF.